This T cell receptor (beta chain) was sequenced for a study of blood T cell repertoires in COVID-19. Study details: PBMCs, B-cell-depleted T cells, or T cells provided the cDNA or gDNA that made up the material.

Individuals aged roughly 18 to 95 years were recruited from 24 US areas. The protocol was immunoSEQ multiplex PCR, while the TCRdb copy is restricted to in-frame clones and leaves out a portion. This sample has 150,000 to 200,000 clones; around 80% occur once, and the top ten carry roughly 4%. This CDR3 has 13 residues. The V segment lost 11 bases and the J segment 2 bases; nucleotides outside the gene matches: 6. CDR1 and CDR2 (germline): LNHDA, SQIVND (reference sequence). This chain connects TRBV19 to TRBJ2-3; 8 bases align to TRBD1. This TCR came from a woman aged 45-65 years in a cohort exposed to, infected with or recovered from COVID-19 (not recorded which). Sequencing was done on a sample of PBMCs or T cells enriched from blood (not recorded which). CDR3 sequence: CASQGAATDTQYF. The CDR3 nucleotides are TGTGCCTCCCAGGGGGCAGCCACAGATACGCAGTATTTT. Full variable domain (missing parts from reference TRBV19 and TRBJ2-3): DGGITQSPKYLFRKEGQNVTLSCEQNLNHDAMYWYRQDPGQGLRLIYYSQIVNDFQKGDIAEGYSVSREKKESFPLTVTSAQKNPTAFYLCASQGAATDTQYFGPGTRLTVL.